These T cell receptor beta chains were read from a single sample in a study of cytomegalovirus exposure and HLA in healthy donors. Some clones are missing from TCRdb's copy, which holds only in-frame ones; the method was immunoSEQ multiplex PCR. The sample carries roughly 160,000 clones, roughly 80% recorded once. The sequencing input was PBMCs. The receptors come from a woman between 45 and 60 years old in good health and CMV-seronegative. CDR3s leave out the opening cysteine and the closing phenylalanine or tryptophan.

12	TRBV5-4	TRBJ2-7	ASSSRDRYYEQY
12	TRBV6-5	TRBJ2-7	ASSYSRSFGDEY
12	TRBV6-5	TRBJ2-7	ASSYRDRDYEQY
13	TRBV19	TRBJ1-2	ASSPEGGQIVSYT
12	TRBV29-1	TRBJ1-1	STAGGKMNTEAF
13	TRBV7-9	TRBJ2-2	ASSSLAVNTGELF
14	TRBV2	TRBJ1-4	ASRRTGVFTNEKLF
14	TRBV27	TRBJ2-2	ASSIRDSPHIGELF
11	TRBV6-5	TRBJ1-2	ASSYARNYGYT
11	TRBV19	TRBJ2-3	ASNEVFADTQY
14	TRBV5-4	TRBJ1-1	ASSLAGGTVNTEAF
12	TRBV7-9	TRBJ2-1	ASLSGSVNNEQF
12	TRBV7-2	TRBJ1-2	ASSISVSRYGYT
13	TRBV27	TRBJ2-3	ASSFSGRGADTQY
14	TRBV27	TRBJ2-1	ASSLQWQGAVHEQF